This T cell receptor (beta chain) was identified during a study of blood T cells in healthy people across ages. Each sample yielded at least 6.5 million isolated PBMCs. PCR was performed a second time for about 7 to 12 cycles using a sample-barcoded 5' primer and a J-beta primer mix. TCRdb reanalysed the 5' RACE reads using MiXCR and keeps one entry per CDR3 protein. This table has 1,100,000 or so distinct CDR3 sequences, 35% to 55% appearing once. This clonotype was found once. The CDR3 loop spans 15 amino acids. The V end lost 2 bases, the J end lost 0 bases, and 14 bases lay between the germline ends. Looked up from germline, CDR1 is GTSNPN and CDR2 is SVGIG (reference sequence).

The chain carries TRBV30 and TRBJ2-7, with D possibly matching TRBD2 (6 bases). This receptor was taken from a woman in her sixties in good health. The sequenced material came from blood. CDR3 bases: TGTGCCTGGAGTAGGGAGGCGGGAACCTCCTACGAGCAGTACTTC. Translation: CAWSREAGTSYEQYF.